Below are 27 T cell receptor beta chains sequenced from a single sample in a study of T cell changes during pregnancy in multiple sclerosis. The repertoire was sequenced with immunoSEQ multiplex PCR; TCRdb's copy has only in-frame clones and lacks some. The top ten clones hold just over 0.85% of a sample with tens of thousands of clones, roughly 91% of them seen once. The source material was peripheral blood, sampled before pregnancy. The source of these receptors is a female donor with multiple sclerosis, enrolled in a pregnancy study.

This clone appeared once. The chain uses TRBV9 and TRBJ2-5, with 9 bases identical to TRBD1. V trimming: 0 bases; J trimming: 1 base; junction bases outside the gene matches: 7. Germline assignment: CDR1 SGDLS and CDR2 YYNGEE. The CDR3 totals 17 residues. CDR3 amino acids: CASSVEDRGYFQETQYF. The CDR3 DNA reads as TGTGCCAGCAGCGTAGAGGACAGGGGCTACTTCCAAGAGACCCAGTACTTC.

This chain's CDR3 is CASSQEGQGISNYGYTF. CDR3 in DNA: TGCGCCAGCAGCCAAGAAGGACAGGGGATTTCAAACTATGGCTACACCTTC. The gene calls are TRBV4-3 and TRBJ1-2; 9 bases align to TRBD1. Germline V CDR1 and CDR2: LGHNA, YSLEER. After removal of 0 bases from V and 2 bases from J, the junction contained 7 bases not matched to a gene. The CDR3 runs 17 residues.

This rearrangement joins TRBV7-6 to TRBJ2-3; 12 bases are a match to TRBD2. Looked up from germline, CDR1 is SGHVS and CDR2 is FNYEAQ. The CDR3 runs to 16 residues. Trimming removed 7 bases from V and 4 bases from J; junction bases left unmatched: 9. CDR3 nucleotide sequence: TGTGCCAGCACCCCTAGCGGGGGGGCCTGGGCAGATACGCAGTATTTT. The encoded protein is CASTPSGGAWADTQYF.

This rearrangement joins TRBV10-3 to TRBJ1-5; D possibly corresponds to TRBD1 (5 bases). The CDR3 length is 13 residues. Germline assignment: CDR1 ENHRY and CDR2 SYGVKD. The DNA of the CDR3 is TGTGCTACACAGGTAAATAGCAATCAGCCCCAGCATTTT. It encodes CATQVNSNQPQHF.

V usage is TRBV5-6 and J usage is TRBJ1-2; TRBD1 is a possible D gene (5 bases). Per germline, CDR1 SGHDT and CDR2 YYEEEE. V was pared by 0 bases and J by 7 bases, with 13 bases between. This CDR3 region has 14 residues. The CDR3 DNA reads TGTGCCAGCAGCTTGGTAGGGGTTGGTGGTGGCTACACCTTC. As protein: CASSLVGVGGGYTF. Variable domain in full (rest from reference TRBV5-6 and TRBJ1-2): DAGVTQSPTHLIKTRGQQVTLRCSPKSGHDTVSWYQQALGQGPQFIFQYYEEEERQRGNFPDRFSGHQFPNYSSELNVNALLLGDSALYLCASSLVGVGGGYTFGSGTRLTVV.

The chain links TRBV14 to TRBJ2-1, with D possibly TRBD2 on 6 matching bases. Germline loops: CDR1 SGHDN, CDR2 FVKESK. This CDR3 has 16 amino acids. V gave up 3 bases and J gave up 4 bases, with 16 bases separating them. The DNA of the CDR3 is TGTGCCAGCAGCCATCCCGCGGGGAGGTTTTACAATGAGCAGTTCTTC. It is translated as CASSHPAGRFYNEQFF.

The CDR3 here is CASSRGLGSGNTIYF. The CDR3 DNA reads as TGTGCCAGCAGTCGGGGACTGGGCTCTGGAAACACCATATATTTT. V gene TRBV27 combines with J gene TRBJ1-3; D might be TRBD1 (5 bases). Per germline, CDR1 MNHEY and CDR2 SMNVEV (reference sequence). The CDR3 covers 15 residues. V was trimmed by 5 bases and J by 0 bases, leaving 11 bases between them.

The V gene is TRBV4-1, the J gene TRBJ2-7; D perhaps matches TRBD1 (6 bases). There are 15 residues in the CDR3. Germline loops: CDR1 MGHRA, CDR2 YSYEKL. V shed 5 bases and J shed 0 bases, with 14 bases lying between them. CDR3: CASSYGQRSSYEQYF. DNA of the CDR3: TGCGCCAGCAGCTACGGACAGAGGAGCTCCTACGAGCAGTACTTC.

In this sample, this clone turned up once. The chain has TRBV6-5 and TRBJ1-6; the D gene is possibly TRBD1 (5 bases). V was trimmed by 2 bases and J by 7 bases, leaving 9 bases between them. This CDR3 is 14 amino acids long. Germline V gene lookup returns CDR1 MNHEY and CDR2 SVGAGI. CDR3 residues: CASSYGAGNSPLHF. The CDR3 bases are TGTGCCAGCAGTTACGGGGCGGGGAATTCACCCCTCCACTTT.

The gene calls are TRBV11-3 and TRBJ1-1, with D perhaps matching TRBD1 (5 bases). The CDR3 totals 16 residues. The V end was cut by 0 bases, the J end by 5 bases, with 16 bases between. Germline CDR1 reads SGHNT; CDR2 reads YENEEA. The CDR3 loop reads CASSLDGGARGTEAFF. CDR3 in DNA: TGTGCCAGCAGCTTAGATGGAGGGGCGCGGGGGACTGAAGCTTTCTTT.

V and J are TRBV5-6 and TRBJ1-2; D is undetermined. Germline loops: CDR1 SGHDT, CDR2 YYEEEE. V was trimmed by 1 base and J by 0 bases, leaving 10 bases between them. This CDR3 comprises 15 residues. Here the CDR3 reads CASSLSGESNYGYTF. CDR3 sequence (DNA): TGTGCCAGCAGCTTGAGCGGAGAATCTAACTATGGCTACACCTTC.

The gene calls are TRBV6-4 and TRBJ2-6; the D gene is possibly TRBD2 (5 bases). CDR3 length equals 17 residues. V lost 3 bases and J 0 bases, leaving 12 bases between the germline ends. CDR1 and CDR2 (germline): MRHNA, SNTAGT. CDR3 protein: CASSEEIGSSGANVLTF. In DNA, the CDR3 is TGTGCCAGCAGTGAAGAAATAGGGAGCTCTGGGGCCAACGTCCTGACTTTC.

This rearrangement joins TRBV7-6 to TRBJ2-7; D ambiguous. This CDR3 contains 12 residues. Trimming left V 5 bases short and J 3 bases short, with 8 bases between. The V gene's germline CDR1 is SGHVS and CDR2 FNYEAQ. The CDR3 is CASSDDIYEQYF. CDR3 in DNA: TGTGCCAGCAGCGATGACATCTACGAGCAGTACTTC.

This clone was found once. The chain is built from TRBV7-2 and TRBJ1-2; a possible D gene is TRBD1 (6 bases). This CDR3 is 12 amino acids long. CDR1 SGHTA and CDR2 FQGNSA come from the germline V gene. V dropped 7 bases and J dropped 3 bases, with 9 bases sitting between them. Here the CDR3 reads CASNDRHYGYTF. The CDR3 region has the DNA TGTGCCAGCAACGACAGGCACTATGGCTACACCTTC.

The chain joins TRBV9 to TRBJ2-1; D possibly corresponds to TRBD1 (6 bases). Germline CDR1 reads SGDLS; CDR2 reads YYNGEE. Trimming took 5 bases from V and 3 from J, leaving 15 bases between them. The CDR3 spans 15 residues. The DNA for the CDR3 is TGTGCCAGCAGTAAGATCCGGGACAACTACAATGAGCAGTTCTTC. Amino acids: CASSKIRDNYNEQFF. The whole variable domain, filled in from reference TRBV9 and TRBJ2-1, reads DSGVTQTPKHLITATGQRVTLRCSPRSGDLSVYWYQQSLDQGLQFLIQYYNGEERAKGNILERFSAQQFPDLHSELNLSSLELGDSALYFCASSKIRDNYNEQFFGPGTRLTVL.

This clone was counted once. CDR3 loop: CAISERIDGNTEAFF. The CDR3 DNA sequence: TGTGCCATCAGTGAGCGAATAGATGGGAACACTGAAGCTTTCTTT. The chain carries TRBV10-3 and TRBJ1-1; D not certain. V shed 2 bases and J shed 1 base, with 11 bases lying between them. Germline V lookup: CDR1 ENHRY, CDR2 SYGVKD. This CDR3 has 15 amino acids.

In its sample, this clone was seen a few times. The CDR3 loop is CASSPGEGVGAFF. DNA for the CDR3: TGTGCCAGCAGCCCCGGTGAGGGGGTGGGAGCTTTCTTT. The rearrangement links TRBV7-9 to TRBJ1-1; D possibly corresponds to TRBD1 (6 bases). Germline assignment: CDR1 SEHNR and CDR2 FQNEAQ (reference sequence). V lost 5 bases and J lost 10, with 17 bases in between. The CDR3 covers 13 residues.

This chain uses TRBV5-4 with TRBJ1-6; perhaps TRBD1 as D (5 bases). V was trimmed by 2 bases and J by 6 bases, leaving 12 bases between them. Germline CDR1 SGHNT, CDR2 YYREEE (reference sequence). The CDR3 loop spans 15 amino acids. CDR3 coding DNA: TGTGCCAGCAGCTTTGAGGCAGGGTTTAATTCACCCCTCCACTTT. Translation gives CASSFEAGFNSPLHF.

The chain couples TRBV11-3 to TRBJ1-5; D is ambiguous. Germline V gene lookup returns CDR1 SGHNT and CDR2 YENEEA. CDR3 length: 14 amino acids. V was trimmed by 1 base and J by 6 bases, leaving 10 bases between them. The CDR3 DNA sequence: TGTGCCAGCAGCTTAGGGATGGCGGGTCAGCCCCAGCATTTT. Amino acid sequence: CASSLGMAGQPQHF.

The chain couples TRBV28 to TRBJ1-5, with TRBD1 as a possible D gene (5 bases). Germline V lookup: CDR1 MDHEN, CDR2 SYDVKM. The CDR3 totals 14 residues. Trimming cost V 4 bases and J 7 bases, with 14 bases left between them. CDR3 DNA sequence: TGTGCCAGCAGTTCCTCCAGGGATCGGCAGCCCCAGCATTTT. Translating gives CASSSSRDRQPQHF. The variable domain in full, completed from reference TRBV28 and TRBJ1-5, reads DVKVTQSSRYLVKRTGEKVFLECVQDMDHENMFWYRQDPGLGLRLIYFSYDVKMKEKGDIPEGYSVSREKKERFSLILESASTNQTSMYLCASSSSRDRQPQHFGDGTRLSIL.

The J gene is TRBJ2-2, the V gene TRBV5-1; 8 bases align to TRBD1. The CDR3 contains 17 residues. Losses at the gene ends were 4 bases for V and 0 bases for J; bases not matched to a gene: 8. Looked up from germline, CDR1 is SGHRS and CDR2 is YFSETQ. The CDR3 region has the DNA TGCGCCAGCAGCCACCTACGGACAGGGTCGAACACCGGGGAGCTGTTTTTT. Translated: CASSHLRTGSNTGELFF.

The CDR3 nucleotides are TGTGCCAGCAGCTTGGCCCAGGGGGTGAACACTGAAGCTTTCTTT. This gives the protein CASSLAQGVNTEAFF. This chain connects TRBV5-4 to TRBJ1-1; TRBD1 matches at 7 bases. This CDR3 has 15 amino acids. V trimming: 0 bases; J trimming: 0 bases; junction bases outside the gene matches: 2. Germline V gene data show CDR1 as SGHNT and CDR2 as YYREEE (reference sequence).

In DNA, the CDR3 is TGTGCCAGCAGCCAGACGGGGGGGTCCACAGATACGCAGTATTTT. Its protein is CASSQTGGSTDTQYF. This chain connects TRBV11-2 to TRBJ2-3; TRBD2 aligns across 8 bases. With 5 bases clipped from V and 2 bases from J, the junction kept 6 bases outside the gene matches. Per germline, CDR1 SGHAT and CDR2 FQNNGV. This CDR3 region has 15 residues.

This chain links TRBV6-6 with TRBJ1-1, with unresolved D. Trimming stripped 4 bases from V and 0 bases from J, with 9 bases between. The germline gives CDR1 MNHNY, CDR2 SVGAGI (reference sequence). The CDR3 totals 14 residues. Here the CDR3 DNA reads TGTGCCAGCAGTTTTTCGGAGGTGAACACTGAAGCTTTCTTT. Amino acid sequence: CASSFSEVNTEAFF.

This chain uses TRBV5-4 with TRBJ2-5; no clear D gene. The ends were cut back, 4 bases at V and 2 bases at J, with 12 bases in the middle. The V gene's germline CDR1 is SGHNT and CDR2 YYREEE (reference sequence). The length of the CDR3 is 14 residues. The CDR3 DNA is TGTGCCAGCAGCGTGGACGGGTTTCAAGAGACCCAGTACTTC. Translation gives CASSVDGFQETQYF. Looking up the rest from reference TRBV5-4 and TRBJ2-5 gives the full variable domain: ETGVTQSPTHLIKTRGQQVTLRCSSQSGHNTVSWYQQALGQGPQFIFQYYREEENGRGNFPPRFSGLQFPNYSSELNVNALELDDSALYLCASSVDGFQETQYFGPGTRLLVL.

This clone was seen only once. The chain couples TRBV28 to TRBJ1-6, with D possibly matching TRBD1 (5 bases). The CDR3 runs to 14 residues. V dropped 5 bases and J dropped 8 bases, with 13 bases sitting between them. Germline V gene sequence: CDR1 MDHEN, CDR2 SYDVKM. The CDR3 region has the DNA TGTGCCAGCAGTCCCTATCAGGGTTATTCACCCCTCCACTTT. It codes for CASSPYQGYSPLHF.

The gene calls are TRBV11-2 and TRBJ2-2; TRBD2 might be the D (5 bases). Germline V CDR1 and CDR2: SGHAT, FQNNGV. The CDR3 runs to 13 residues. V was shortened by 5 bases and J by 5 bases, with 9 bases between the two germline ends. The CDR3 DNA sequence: TGTGCCAGCAGCCTACCGGGGACCGGGGAGCTGTTTTTT. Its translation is CASSLPGTGELFF.